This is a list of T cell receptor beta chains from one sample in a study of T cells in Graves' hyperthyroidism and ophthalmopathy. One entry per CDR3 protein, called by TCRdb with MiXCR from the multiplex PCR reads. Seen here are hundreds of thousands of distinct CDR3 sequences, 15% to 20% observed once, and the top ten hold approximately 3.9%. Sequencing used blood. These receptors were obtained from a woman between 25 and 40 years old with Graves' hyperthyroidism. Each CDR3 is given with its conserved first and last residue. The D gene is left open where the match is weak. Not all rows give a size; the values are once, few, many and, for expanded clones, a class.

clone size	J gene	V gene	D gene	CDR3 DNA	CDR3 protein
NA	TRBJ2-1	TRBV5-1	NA	TGCGCCAGCAGCTTGGGAAGGGTATCTACTGCCGGGACTGGGTACAATGAGCAGTTCTTC	CASSLGRVSTAGTGYNEQFF
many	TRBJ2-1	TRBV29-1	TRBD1	TGCAGCGTACGGGACAGGGGTTTACACAATGAGCAGTTCTTC	CSVRDRGLHNEQFF
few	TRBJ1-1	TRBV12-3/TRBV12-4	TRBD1	TGTGCCAGCAGACCTACGGGGACAGGCGGGGGAAACGCTGAAGCTTTCTTT	CASRPTGTGGGNAEAFF
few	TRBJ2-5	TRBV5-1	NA	TGCGCCAGCAGCCCAGGGGACAACTGGGAGACCCAGTACTTC	CASSPGDNWETQYF
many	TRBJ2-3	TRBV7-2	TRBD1	TGTGCCGTCACGACAGAATCAGAGATTGTGGGGACAGGGGTTGGGGGCACAGATACGCAGTATTTT	CAVTTESEIVGTGVGGTDTQYF
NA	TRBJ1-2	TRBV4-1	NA	TGCGCCAGCAGCCAATCGTGGGTCGGCCTCCACTATGGCTACACCTTC	CASSQSWVGLHYGYTF
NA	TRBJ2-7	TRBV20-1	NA	TGCAGTGCTCGGACTACACGTATATTCTACGAGCAGTACTTC	CSARTTRIFYEQYF
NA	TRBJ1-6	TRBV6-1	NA	TGTGCCACCTGGGACGGCAATAATTCACCCCTCCACTTT	CATWDGNNSPLHF
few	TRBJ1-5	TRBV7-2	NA	TGTGCCAGCAGCCCCGAACTAAATAGCAATCAGCCCCAGCATTTT	CASSPELNSNQPQHF
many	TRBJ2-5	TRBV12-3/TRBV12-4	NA	TGTGCCAGCAGTCAGGGGACTGCGCAAGAGACCCAGTACTTC	CASSQGTAQETQYF
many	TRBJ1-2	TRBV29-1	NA	TGCAGCGCTCATACAGGGAGGGTTGACGGCTACACCTTC	CSAHTGRVDGYTF
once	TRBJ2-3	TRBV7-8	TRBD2	TGTGCCAGCAGCTCGGGACTAGCGGGAACCTATACGCAGTATTTT	CASSSGLAGTYTQYF
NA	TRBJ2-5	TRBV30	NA	TGTGCCTGGAGTGCCGCAGAGTACCAAGAGACCCAGTACTTC	CAWSAAEYQETQYF
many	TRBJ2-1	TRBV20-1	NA	TGCAGTGCTAGAGAGGAACTCACCTACAATGAGCAGTTCTTC	CSAREELTYNEQFF
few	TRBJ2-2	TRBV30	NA	TGTGCCCACGGACAAAACACCGGGGAGCTGTTTTTT	CAHGQNTGELFF
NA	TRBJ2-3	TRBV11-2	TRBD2	TGTGCCAGCAGCGGGACGGGAGGAAATACGCAGTATTTT	CASSGTGGNTQYF
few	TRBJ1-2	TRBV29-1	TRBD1	TGCAGCGCGGACCACAGGGGAATCTTGGATGGCTACACCTTC	CSADHRGILDGYTF
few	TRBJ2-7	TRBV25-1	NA	TGTGCCACGGGGGACCCGATCTACGAGCAGTACTTC	CATGDPIYEQYF
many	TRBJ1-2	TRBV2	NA	TGTGCCAGCAGTGAAGACGGAGGGGGGCTGGAAGGCTACACCTTC	CASSEDGGGLEGYTF
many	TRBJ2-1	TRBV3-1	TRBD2	TGTGCCAGCAGCCCCCCTAGAGCGGGAGGGGTGAATGAGCAGTTCTTC	CASSPPRAGGVNEQFF
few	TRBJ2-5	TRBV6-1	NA	TGTGCCAGCAGTGAAAACCCCGCTAGCAGGGAGACCCAGTACTTC	CASSENPASRETQYF
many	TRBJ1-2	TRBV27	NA	TGTGCCAGCAGTTTCAGCAGGGACAATAACTATGGCTACACCTTC	CASSFSRDNNYGYTF
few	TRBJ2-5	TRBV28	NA	TGTGCCAGCAGTTTAACAGGGCGTGCAGAGACCCAGTACTTC	CASSLTGRAETQYF
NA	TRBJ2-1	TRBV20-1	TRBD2	TGCAGTGCTAGAGTCGATTTAACAGCGGGAGATTTCTACAATGAGCAGTTCTTC	CSARVDLTAGDFYNEQFF
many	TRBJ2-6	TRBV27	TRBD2	TGTGCCAGCACTGAGGACGGGGGGGCTGGGGCCAACGTCCTGACTTTC	CASTEDGGAGANVLTF